This T cell receptor (beta chain) was obtained from a study of shared clonotypes between healthy human individuals. The study, taken as a whole, reports: Collection of samples was limited to blood; tissue repertoires likely differ. Rarefaction curves obtained for sorted subsets showed sequencing incomplete despite large depth.

Every one of the donors was a Caucasian adult that lived in Nashville, Tennessee. This table comes from immunoSEQ multiplex PCR, and its TCRdb copy is limited to in-frame clones, with some not included. The table shows under 1,100,000 clones, with more than 75% occurring only once. This clone came up a few times. The antigen is not known. Other DNA sequences of this sample code for an identical CDR3. V was cut by 8 bases and J by 2 bases, with 7 bases left in between. The CDR3 length is 12 residues. The germline V gene encodes CDR1 MDHEN and CDR2 SYDVKM. The sequence was collected from a man younger than 35 in good health. Some clones in this sample may be carry-over from other donors' samples. Sequencing was done on a sample of memory CD4+ T cells from PBMCs. The subset: CD45RA-negative fraction. This sequence joins TRBV28 and TRBJ1-5, with D possibly TRBD1 on 5 matching bases. In DNA, the CDR3 is TGTGCCAGCGGGGGAGGCAATCAGCCCCAGCATTTT. Its translation is CASGGGNQPQHF. Drawing the rest from reference TRBV28 and TRBJ1-5, the complete variable domain is DVKVTQSSRYLVKRTGEKVFLECVQDMDHENMFWYRQDPGLGLRLIYFSYDVKMKEKGDIPEGYSVSREKKERFSLILESASTNQTSMYLCASGGGNQPQHFGDGTRLSIL.